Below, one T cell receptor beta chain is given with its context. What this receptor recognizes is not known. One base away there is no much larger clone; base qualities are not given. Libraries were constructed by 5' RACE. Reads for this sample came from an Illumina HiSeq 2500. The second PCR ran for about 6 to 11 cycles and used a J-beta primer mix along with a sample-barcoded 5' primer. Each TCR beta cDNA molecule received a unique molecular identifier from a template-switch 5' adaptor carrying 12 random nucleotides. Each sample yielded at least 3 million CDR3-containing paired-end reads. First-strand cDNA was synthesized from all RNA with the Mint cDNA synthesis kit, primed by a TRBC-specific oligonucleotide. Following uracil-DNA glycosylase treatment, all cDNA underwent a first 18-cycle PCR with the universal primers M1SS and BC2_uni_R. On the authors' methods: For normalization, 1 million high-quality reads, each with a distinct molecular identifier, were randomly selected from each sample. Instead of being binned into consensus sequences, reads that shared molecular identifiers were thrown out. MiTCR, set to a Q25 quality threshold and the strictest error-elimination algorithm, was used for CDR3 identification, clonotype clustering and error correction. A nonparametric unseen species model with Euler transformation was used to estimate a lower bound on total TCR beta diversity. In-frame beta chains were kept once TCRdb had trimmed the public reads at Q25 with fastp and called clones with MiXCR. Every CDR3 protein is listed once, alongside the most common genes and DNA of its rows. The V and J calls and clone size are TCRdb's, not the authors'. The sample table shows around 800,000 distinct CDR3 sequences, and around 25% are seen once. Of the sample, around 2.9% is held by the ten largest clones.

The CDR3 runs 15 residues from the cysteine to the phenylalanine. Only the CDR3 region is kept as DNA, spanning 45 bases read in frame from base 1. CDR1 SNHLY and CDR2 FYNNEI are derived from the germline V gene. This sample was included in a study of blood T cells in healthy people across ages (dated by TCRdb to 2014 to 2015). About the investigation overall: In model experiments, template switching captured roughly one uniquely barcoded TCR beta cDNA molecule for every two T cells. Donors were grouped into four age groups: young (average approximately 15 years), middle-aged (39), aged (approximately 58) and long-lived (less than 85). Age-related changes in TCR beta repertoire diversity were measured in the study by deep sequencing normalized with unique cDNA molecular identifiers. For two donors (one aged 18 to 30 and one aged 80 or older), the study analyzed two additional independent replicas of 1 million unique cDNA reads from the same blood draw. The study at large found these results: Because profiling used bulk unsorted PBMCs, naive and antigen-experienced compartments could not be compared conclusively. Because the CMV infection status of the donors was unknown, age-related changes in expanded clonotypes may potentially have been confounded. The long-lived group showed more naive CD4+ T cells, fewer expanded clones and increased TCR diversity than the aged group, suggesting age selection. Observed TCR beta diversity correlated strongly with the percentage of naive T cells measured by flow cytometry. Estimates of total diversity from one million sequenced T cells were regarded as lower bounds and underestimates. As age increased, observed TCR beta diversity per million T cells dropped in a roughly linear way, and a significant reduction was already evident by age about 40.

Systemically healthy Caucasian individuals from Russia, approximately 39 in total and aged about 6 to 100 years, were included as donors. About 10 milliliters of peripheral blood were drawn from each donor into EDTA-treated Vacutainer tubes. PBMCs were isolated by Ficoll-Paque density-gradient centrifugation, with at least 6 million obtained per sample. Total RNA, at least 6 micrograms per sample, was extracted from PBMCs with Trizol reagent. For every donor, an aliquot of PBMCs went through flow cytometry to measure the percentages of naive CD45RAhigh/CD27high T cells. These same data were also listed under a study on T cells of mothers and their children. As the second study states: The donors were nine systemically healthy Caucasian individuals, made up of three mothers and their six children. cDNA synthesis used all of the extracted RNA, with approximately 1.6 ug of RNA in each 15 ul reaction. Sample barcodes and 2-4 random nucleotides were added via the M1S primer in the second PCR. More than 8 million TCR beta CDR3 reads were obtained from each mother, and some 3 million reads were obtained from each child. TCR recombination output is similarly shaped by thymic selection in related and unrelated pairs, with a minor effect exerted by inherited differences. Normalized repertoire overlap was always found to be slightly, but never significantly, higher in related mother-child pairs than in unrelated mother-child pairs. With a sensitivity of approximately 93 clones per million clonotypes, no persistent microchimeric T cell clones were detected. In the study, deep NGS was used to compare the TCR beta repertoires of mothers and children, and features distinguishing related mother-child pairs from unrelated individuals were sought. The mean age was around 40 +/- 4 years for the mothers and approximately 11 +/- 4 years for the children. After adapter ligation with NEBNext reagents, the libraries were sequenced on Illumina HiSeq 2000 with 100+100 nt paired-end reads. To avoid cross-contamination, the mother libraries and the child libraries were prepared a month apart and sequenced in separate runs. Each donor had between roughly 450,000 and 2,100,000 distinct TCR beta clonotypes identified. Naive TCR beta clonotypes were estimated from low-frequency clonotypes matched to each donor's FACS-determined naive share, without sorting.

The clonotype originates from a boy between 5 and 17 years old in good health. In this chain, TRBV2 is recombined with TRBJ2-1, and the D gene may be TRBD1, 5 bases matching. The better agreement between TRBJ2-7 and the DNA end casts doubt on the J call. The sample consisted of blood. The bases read TGTGCCAGCAGCTTCCGCGACAGTGGGTCAGACGAGCAGTACTTC. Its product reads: CASSFRDSGSDEQYF.